This TCR beta chain appears in the sequencing data of a study of response to subunit inactivated influenza vaccine. Details on this clonotype: What it binds is unknown.

Trimming removed 3 bases from V and 6 bases from J; junction bases left unmatched: 8. CDR3 length: 15 residues. TCRdb re-called the RT-PCR reads through MiXCR, storing one row per CDR3 protein. This table has some 600,000 distinct CDR3 sequences, 13% to 15% appearing once. Findings and limits, study-wide: Each seasonal flu vaccination may recruit only limited new T cells, authors suggested.

This TCR was sampled from a man aged 50 to 60 who received an inactivated influenza vaccine. The rearrangement uses TRBV12-3 or TRBV12-4 and TRBJ2-4; TRBD1 matches at 7 bases. Here the sequenced sample was PBMCs from blood, taken roughly 15 days before vaccination. The CDR3 DNA reads TGTGCCAGCAGTTTGACAGGGAGTGTCGGAAACATTCAGTACTTC. Translation gives CASSLTGSVGNIQYF.